A selection of T cell receptor beta chains follows, all from one sample in a study of cytomegalovirus exposure and HLA in healthy donors. Here immunoSEQ multiplex PCR was the method, and the copy in TCRdb shows in-frame clones only, minus some. The sample consists of under 200,000 clones, more than 65% of them appearing once. Sequenced material: PBMCs. Every receptor here comes from a man aged 50 to 60 in good health and CMV-seropositive. Each CDR3 is given with its conserved first and last residue. The order of the fields is V gene, J gene, D gene, clone size, CDR3 protein, CDR3 DNA. The D gene is left open where the match is weak. For some rows the clone size is stated as once, few or many, or as a class when expanded; others skip it.

>TRBV4-2|TRBJ2-3|NA|NA
CASSQDKSARSTQYF
TGTGCCAGCAGCCAAGATAAATCCGCACGGAGTACGCAGTATTTT
>TRBV29-1|TRBJ2-1|NA|NA
CSVSTGADEQFF
TGCAGCGTTTCGACTGGCGCGGATGAGCAGTTCTTC
>TRBV30|TRBJ2-1|TRBD2|NA
CAWSVRGTSGSYEQFF
TGTGCCTGGAGTGTACGAGGGACTAGCGGGAGCTATGAGCAGTTCTTC
>TRBV27|TRBJ1-2|NA|NA
CASRMTVNYGYTF
TGTGCCAGCAGGATGACAGTTAACTATGGCTACACCTTC
>TRBV29-1|TRBJ2-7|NA|NA
CSVVGSGAYEQYF
TGCAGCGTTGTGGGATCGGGGGCCTACGAGCAGTACTTC
>TRBV6-1|TRBJ1-2|NA|NA
CASSRGDSYGYTF
TGTGCCAGCAGTAGAGGTGACTCCTATGGCTACACCTTC
>TRBV9|TRBJ2-5|TRBD2|NA
CASSAGLAGAQETQYF
TGTGCCAGCAGCGCGGGACTAGCGGGAGCACAAGAGACCCAGTACTTC
>TRBV4-2|TRBJ2-1|NA|NA
CASSQDGRQFF
TGTGCCAGCAGCCAGGACGGGAGACAGTTCTTC
>TRBV18|TRBJ1-6|NA|NA
CASSQNSQGTSSPLHF
TGTGCCAGCTCACAAAATAGCCAGGGTACGAGTTCACCCCTCCACTTT
>TRBV5-4|TRBJ1-1|NA|once
CASSLEQDTEAFF
TGTGCCAGCAGCTTGGAGCAGGACACTGAAGCTTTCTTT
>TRBV5-6|TRBJ2-1|TRBD2|NA
CASSPRESLWYNEQFF
TGTGCCAGCAGCCCGCGGGAGTCTCTCTGGTACAATGAGCAGTTCTTC
>TRBV28|TRBJ1-2|TRBD1|NA
CASSIGTGGFYGYTF
TGTGCCAGCAGTATTGGGACAGGGGGCTTCTATGGCTACACCTTC
>TRBV18|TRBJ1-5|TRBD1|NA
CASSPGTGFQPQHF
TGTGCCAGCTCACCAGGGACAGGGTTCCAGCCCCAGCATTTT
>TRBV10-3|TRBJ1-1|TRBD1|NA
CAIRDQGAATEAFF
TGTGCCATCAGGGATCAGGGGGCGGCGACTGAAGCTTTCTTT
>TRBV9|TRBJ1-2|NA|once
CASSVAGENYGYTF
TGTGCCAGCAGCGTAGCGGGGGAAAACTATGGCTACACCTTC
>TRBV20-1|TRBJ1-1|NA|once
CSVRGGTEAFF
TGCAGTGTCAGGGGTGGGACTGAAGCTTTCTTT
>TRBV2|TRBJ2-5|NA|NA
CASREDGPKETQYF
TGTGCCAGCAGGGAGGACGGACCCAAAGAGACCCAGTACTTC
>TRBV10-3|TRBJ1-6|NA|NA
CAIKLDSNSPLHF
TGTGCCATCAAGCTCGATAGTAATTCACCCCTCCACTTT
>TRBV14|TRBJ1-2|NA|once
CASSQGQEANYGYTF
TGTGCCAGCAGCCAAGGCCAAGAGGCTAACTATGGCTACACCTTC
>TRBV4-2|TRBJ1-1|TRBD1|NA
CASSHHGQDTEAFF
TGTGCCAGCAGCCATCACGGACAGGACACTGAAGCTTTCTTT
>TRBV13|TRBJ2-1|TRBD2|NA
CASSSVGGSFNEQFF
TGTGCCAGCAGCTCGGTGGGGGGGAGTTTCAATGAGCAGTTCTTC
>TRBV14|TRBJ1-2|TRBD1|NA
CASSKDRGYGYTF
TGTGCCAGCAGCAAGGACAGGGGGTATGGCTACACCTTC
>TRBV7-6|TRBJ2-5|NA|NA
CASSLAPLGQAAGETQYF
TGTGCCAGCAGCTTAGCCCCCCTAGGTCAAGCGGCGGGGGAGACCCAGTACTTC
>TRBV7-9|TRBJ2-3|TRBD2|once
CASSSPGGGGLVTDTQYF
TGTGCCAGCAGCTCCCCTGGCGGGGGGGGCTTGGTAACGGATACGCAGTATTTT
>TRBV27|TRBJ2-7|TRBD1|NA
CASRGQGSYEQYF
TGTGCCAGCAGGGGACAGGGCTCCTACGAGCAGTACTTC
>TRBV30|TRBJ2-3|NA|NA
CAWIPGTDTQYF
TGTGCCTGGATCCCCGGCACAGATACGCAGTATTTT